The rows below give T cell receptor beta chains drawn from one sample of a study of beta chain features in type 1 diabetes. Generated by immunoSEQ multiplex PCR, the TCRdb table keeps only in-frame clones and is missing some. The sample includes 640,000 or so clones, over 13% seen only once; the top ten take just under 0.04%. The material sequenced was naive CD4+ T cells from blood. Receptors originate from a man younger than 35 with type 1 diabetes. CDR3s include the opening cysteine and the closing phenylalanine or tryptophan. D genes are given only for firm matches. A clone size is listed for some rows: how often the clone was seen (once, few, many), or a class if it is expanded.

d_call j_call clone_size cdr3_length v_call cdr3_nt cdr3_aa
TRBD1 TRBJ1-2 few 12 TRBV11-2 TGTGCCAGCACCCCGACAGGGAATGGCTACACCTTC CASTPTGNGYTF
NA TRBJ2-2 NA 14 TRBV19 TGTGCCAGTAGTATAGAACAGTTCACCGGGGAGCTGTTTTTT CASSIEQFTGELFF
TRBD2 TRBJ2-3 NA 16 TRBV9 TGTGCCAGCAGCGACAGACTAGCGTTTAGCACAGATACGCAGTATTTT CASSDRLAFSTDTQYF
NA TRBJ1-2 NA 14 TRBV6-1 TGTGCCAGCAGTGAAGGGAAAGCCTACTATGGCTACACCTTC CASSEGKAYYGYTF
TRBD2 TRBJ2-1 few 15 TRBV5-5 TGTGCCAGCAGCTTAGCGGGGGGTTACTACAATGAGCAGTTCTTC CASSLAGGYYNEQFF
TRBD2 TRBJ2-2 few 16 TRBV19 TGTGCCAGTAGTACTAGCGGGAGCTTTAGCACCGGGGAGCTGTTTTTT CASSTSGSFSTGELFF
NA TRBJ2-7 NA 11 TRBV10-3 TGTGCCATCAGTGAGTCTCACGAGCAGTACTTC CAISESHEQYF
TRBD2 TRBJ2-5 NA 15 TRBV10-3 TGTGCCACCATCCAGCGGGGGGGCTGGGGAGAGACCCAGTACTTC CATIQRGGWGETQYF
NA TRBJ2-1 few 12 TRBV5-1 TGCGCCAGCAGCTCTACAGGGTATGAGCAGTTCTTC CASSSTGYEQFF
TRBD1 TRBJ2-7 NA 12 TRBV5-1 TGCGCCAGCAGTCTTGACAGGGCCGAGCAGTACTTC CASSLDRAEQYF
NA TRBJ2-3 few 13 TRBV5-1 TGCGCCAGCAGGTCTGACGGCACAGATACGCAGTATTTT CASRSDGTDTQYF
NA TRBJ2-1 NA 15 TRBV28 TGTGCCAGCGGTCGAAGTAGCGCGTTCTACAATGAGCAGTTCTTC CASGRSSAFYNEQFF
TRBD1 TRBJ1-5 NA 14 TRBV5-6 TGTGCCAGCAGCCGCGGGACAGGCAATCAGCCCCAGCATTTT CASSRGTGNQPQHF
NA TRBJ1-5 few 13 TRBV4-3 TGCGCCAGCAGCCAAGAAGGGGATCAGCCCCAGCATTTT CASSQEGDQPQHF
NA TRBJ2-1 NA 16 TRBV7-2 TGTGCCAGCAGCTCCCCGGGACTGGCGATTAACAATGAGCAGTTCTTC CASSSPGLAINNEQFF
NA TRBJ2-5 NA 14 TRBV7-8 TGTGCCAGCAGAATCATGGGCGGTAAAGAGACCCAGTACTTC CASRIMGGKETQYF
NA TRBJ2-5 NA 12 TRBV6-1 TGTGCCAGCAGTGAAGCTGGAGAGACCCAGTACTTC CASSEAGETQYF
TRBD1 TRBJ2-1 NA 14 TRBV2 TGTGCCAGCAGTCCCCGGGACAGCAACAATGAGCAGTTCTTC CASSPRDSNNEQFF
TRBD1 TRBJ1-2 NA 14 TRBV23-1 TGCGCCAGCAGTCACCAAAAGGGGGCCTATGGCTACACCTTC CASSHQKGAYGYTF
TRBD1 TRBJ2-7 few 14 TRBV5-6 TGTGCCAGCAGCCTAGACAGGGGGAACTACGAGCAGTACTTC CASSLDRGNYEQYF
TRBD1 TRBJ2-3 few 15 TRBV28 TGTGCCAGCAGTTGGACAGGCAGCAACACAGATACGCAGTATTTT CASSWTGSNTDTQYF
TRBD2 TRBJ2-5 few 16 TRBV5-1 TGCGCCAGCAGCTTGGCCGGGACTAGCGGGTCGGAGACCCAGTACTTC CASSLAGTSGSETQYF
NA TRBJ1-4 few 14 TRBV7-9 TGTGCCAGCAGCTTGAAAGGGTCGGATGAAAAACTGTTTTTT CASSLKGSDEKLFF
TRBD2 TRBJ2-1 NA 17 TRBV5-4 TGTGCCAGCAGCCGGGGGGGACTAGCGGGTCCCTACAATGAGCAGTTCTTC CASSRGGLAGPYNEQFF
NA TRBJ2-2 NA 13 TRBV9 TGTGCCAGCAGCGTCCAGGGTCCCGGGGAGCTGTTTTTT CASSVQGPGELFF
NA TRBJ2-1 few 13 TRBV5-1 TGCGCCAGCTCGAAAGGGGGCAGGGAGGACCGGTTCTTC CASSKGGREDRFF
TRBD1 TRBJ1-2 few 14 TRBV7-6 TGTGCCAGCAGCCCGTTACAGGGGGCAGATGGCTACACCTTC CASSPLQGADGYTF
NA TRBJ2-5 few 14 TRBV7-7 TGTGCTAGCAGCTTAAAGGCAGGGGAAGAGACCCAGTACTTC CASSLKAGEETQYF
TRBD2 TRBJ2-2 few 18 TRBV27 TGTGCCAGCAGTTTAAGGGGACTAGGAGGGTCGGGCACCGGGGAGCTGTTTTTT CASSLRGLGGSGTGELFF
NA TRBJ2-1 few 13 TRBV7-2 TGTGCCAGCAGCTCCGGGCCAAACAATGAGCAGTTCTTC CASSSGPNNEQFF